This T cell receptor beta chain was recovered during a study of CD8 T cells in ankylosing spondylitis. Study-level points and caveats: Prior literature has documented some motif variants in synovial fluid and blood from reactive arthritis. Disease-linked clones had a CD8+ phenotype and relatively low frequency in peripheral blood. Seemingly characteristic of ankylosing spondylitis blood was a TCR beta motif consisting of about 8 highly homologous variants.

This clonotype was counted many times. Antigen: not known. Each TCR beta library was made by quantitative 5'-RACE that incorporated molecular barcodes. TCRdb reanalysed the 5' RACE reads using MiXCR and keeps one entry per CDR3 protein. The data hold 200,000 to 250,000 distinct CDR3 sequences, with about 26% observed a single time. In germline, CDR1 is LGHNA, CDR2 YSLEER. CDR3 length: 14 amino acids. V was pared by 4 bases and J by 9 bases, with 11 bases of the junction left unmatched. The source is a male donor with ankylosing spondylitis or in good health (not recorded which). Sequencing was done on a sample of blood, either unsorted or a sorted T cell fraction (not recorded which). This chain uses TRBV4-3 with TRBJ2-5; 7 nucleotides agree with TRBD2. The DNA for the CDR3 is TGCGCCAGCAGCCCAAACCTAAAGGCGGGGGCCCAGTACTTC. It is translated as CASSPNLKAGAQYF.